One sample yielded the 7 T cell receptor beta chains listed below, sequenced in a study of T cell responses to AZD1222 COVID-19 vaccine. Libraries were prepared by immunoSEQ multiplex PCR; TCRdb keeps only in-frame clonotypes and omits some of them. The sample lists about 100,000 clones; over 75% were seen once. Sequenced material: peripheral blood, taken on day 0 of AZD1222 vaccination. Receptors were obtained from an adult in good health.

The V and J genes are TRBV7-2 and TRBJ2-2, with D hard to call. The CDR3 sequence is 14 residues long. Germline values: CDR1 SGHTA, CDR2 FQGNSA. The V and J ends lost 2 bases and 4 bases respectively, with 8 bases between them. This CDR3 reads CASSLYRLTGELFF. DNA for the CDR3: TGTGCCAGCAGCTTATATCGCCTCACCGGGGAGCTGTTTTTT.

This chain joins TRBV6-5 and TRBJ1-2, with D unclear. Germline CDR1 is MNHEY and CDR2 is SVGAGI. The CDR3 spans 10 residues. Trimming pared 8 bases from V and 2 bases from J, leaving 3 bases between. The CDR3 is CASENYGYTF. CDR3 DNA: TGTGCCAGCGAAAACTATGGCTACACCTTC.

In this sample, this clone turned up once. The J gene is TRBJ1-2, the V gene TRBV9; D unresolved. The V end was cut by 0 bases, the J end by 3 bases, with 15 bases between. The V gene's germline CDR1 is SGDLS and CDR2 YYNGEE. The CDR3 runs to 16 residues. The DNA for the CDR3 is TGTGCCAGCAGCGTAGGGTACAGCGGGATTGACTATGGCTACACCTTC. Protein product: CASSVGYSGIDYGYTF.

This clone was seen a handful of times. The V gene is TRBV25-1, the J gene TRBJ2-1; a possible D gene is TRBD1 (7 bases). CDR1 is MGHDK and CDR2 is SYGVNS in the germline V gene. The CDR3 covers 14 residues. The V end lost 5 bases, the J end lost 4 bases, and 12 bases lay between the germline ends. The chain's CDR3 is CASSPGGNYNEQFF. The CDR3 DNA follows: TGTGCCAGCAGTCCAGGGGGGAATTACAATGAGCAGTTCTTC.

The rearrangement links TRBV6-5 to TRBJ1-1; D perhaps matches TRBD1 (5 bases). The germline gives CDR1 MNHEY, CDR2 SVGAGI. The germline V and J ends were trimmed by 0 bases and 3 bases, with 11 bases remaining between them. The CDR3 consists of 15 residues. DNA of the CDR3: TGTGCCAGCAGTTACTCCAGGGTAGGGGACACTGAAGCTTTCTTT. Translated, it gives CASSYSRVGDTEAFF.

V and J are TRBV19 and TRBJ2-7, with D unresolved. This CDR3 region has 16 residues. The germline V gene has CDR1 LNHDA and CDR2 SQIVND (reference sequence). V lost 1 base and J lost 4, with 17 bases in between. The CDR3 coding sequence is TGTGCCAGTAGTATAGGGGCTAGTTTTCTTCCGTACGAGCAGTACTTC. Amino acid sequence: CASSIGASFLPYEQYF.

This clone was found once. V usage is TRBV14 and J usage is TRBJ1-2, with 9 positions matching TRBD1. CDR3 size: 15 residues. V shed 4 bases, J shed 5 bases, and the junction held 8 bases outside the gene matches. CDR1 and CDR2 (germline): SGHDN, FVKESK. CDR3 nucleotide sequence: TGTGCCAGCAGCCCTCAGACAGGGGGGACATATGGCTACACCTTC. Protein product: CASSPQTGGTYGYTF.